The subject of this entry is one T cell receptor beta chain. Each CDR3 protein gets one entry after TCRdb re-called the RT-PCR reads with MiXCR. This sample has approximately 13,000 distinct CDR3 sequences, with 84% found just once. These data originate in a study of yellow fever vaccine responses in identical twins. This CDR3 has 15 residues. CDR1 is LGHNA, CDR2 YSLEER, per germline. Trimming took 4 bases from V and 7 from J, leaving 17 bases between them. The chain employs TRBV4-3 and TRBJ1-3; D is unresolved. The receptor was derived from a woman aged 18 to 35 who received the yellow fever vaccine. Sequences were derived from T cells from blood (PBMCs), unsorted or a sorted subset (not recorded which), sampled before or after yellow fever vaccination (not recorded which). CDR3 loop: CASSPSRAAGNTIYF. CDR3 DNA: TGCGCCAGCAGCCCTAGTCGCGCCGCGGGGAACACCATATATTTT.